These T cell receptor beta chains were read from a single sample in a study of blood T cell repertoires in COVID-19. The repertoire was sequenced with immunoSEQ multiplex PCR; TCRdb's copy has only in-frame clones and lacks some. The table includes fewer than 200,000 clones, nearly 90% detected once. The sample was peripheral blood. These receptors originate from a man between 60 and 75 years old with active or convalescent COVID-19. Each CDR3 is given with its conserved first and last residue. The D gene is left open where the match is weak. Clone size appears in some rows only: once, few, many, or a class for an expanded clone.

D gene: TRBD1; J gene: TRBJ1-2; V gene: TRBV3-1/TRBV3-2; clone size: .; CDR3 protein: CASSQDPGTGGNLPGYTF; CDR3 DNA: TGTGCCAGCAGCCAAGATCCCGGGACAGGGGGAAATCTCCCTGGCTACACCTTC
D gene: .; J gene: TRBJ2-1; V gene: TRBV6-2/TRBV6-3; clone size: .; CDR3 protein: CASSYSRAGTYSYNEQFF; CDR3 DNA: TGTGCCAGCAGTTACTCCAGGGCCGGGACTTATTCCTACAATGAGCAGTTCTTC
D gene: .; J gene: TRBJ1-1; V gene: TRBV9; clone size: .; CDR3 protein: CASSSLTGSMNTEAFF; CDR3 DNA: TGTGCCAGCAGCTCACTAACAGGATCAATGAACACTGAAGCTTTCTTT
D gene: TRBD1; J gene: TRBJ1-6; V gene: TRBV5-1; clone size: .; CDR3 protein: CASSFQDRGSPLHF; CDR3 DNA: TGCGCCAGCAGCTTTCAAGACAGGGGTTCACCCCTCCACTTT
D gene: TRBD2; J gene: TRBJ2-3; V gene: TRBV29-1; clone size: .; CDR3 protein: CSVVPSGGATDTQYF; CDR3 DNA: TGCAGCGTTGTTCCTAGCGGGGGGGCGACAGATACGCAGTATTTT
D gene: .; J gene: TRBJ1-4; V gene: TRBV7-2; clone size: .; CDR3 protein: CASSSSRMTNEKLFF; CDR3 DNA: TGTGCCAGCAGCTCCAGCAGGATGACTAATGAAAAACTGTTTTTT
D gene: TRBD2; J gene: TRBJ2-7; V gene: TRBV6-5; clone size: .; CDR3 protein: CASSSRGGTSGEQYF; CDR3 DNA: TGTGCCAGCAGTTCTCGCGGGGGGACCTCCGGGGAGCAGTACTTC
D gene: TRBD1; J gene: TRBJ2-1; V gene: TRBV4-1; clone size: once; CDR3 protein: CASSPRQGRSNEQFF; CDR3 DNA: TGCGCCAGCAGCCCTAGACAGGGGAGGTCCAATGAGCAGTTCTTC
D gene: TRBD1; J gene: TRBJ2-7; V gene: TRBV3-1/TRBV3-2; clone size: .; CDR3 protein: CASSPGTGGSYEQYF; CDR3 DNA: TGTGCCAGCAGCCCAGGGACAGGGGGCTCCTACGAGCAGTACTTC
D gene: .; J gene: TRBJ2-7; V gene: TRBV14; clone size: .; CDR3 protein: CASSQRGPSYEQYF; CDR3 DNA: TGTGCCAGCAGCCAAAGGGGTCCCTCCTACGAGCAGTACTTC
D gene: TRBD1; J gene: TRBJ1-4; V gene: TRBV20-1; clone size: .; CDR3 protein: CSASAGGAGEKLFF; CDR3 DNA: TGCAGTGCTAGTGCAGGGGGCGCCGGTGAAAAACTGTTTTTT
D gene: .; J gene: TRBJ2-5; V gene: TRBV3-1/TRBV3-2; clone size: .; CDR3 protein: CASSHLGRGTQETQYF; CDR3 DNA: TGTGCCAGCAGCCACCTAGGTAGGGGCACCCAAGAGACCCAGTACTTC
D gene: .; J gene: TRBJ1-2; V gene: TRBV7-9; clone size: .; CDR3 protein: CASSLADSYGYTF; CDR3 DNA: TGTGCCAGCAGCTTAGCAGACAGCTATGGCTACACCTTC
D gene: TRBD1; J gene: TRBJ1-6; V gene: TRBV2; clone size: .; CDR3 protein: CASNRQGNSPLHF; CDR3 DNA: TGTGCCAGCAACCGACAGGGAAATTCACCCCTCCACTTT